The 30 T cell receptor beta chains given below trace back to one sample, sequenced in a study of T-cell memory formation after mild COVID-19 listed by TCRdb under 2021. Receptor amplification or capture employed 5' RACE. Sequenced on an Illumina NovaSeq 6000. TCRdb reran the public reads through fastp at Q25 and MiXCR, keeping productive beta chains. When rows share a CDR3 protein, they turn into one entry using the most common DNA and genes. The sample table holds roughly 130,000 distinct CDR3 sequences, of which over 15% were seen once. The ten largest clones represent roughly 5% of the sample. The sample was PBMCs or a T cell subset sorted from them (not recorded which). The receptors stem from a man aged 18 to 29 who had mild COVID-19 (a few samples of this study predate the infection). The sample titles of this study are shuffled in the database, so cell type and time point are left out; the donor was told from shared clones.

This clonotype has at least ten counts. The chain has TRBV9 and TRBJ2-1; D remains unclear. V gave up 0 bases and J gave up 15 bases, with 16 bases separating them. This CDR3 is 13 amino acids long. Germline values: CDR1 SGDLS, CDR2 YYNGEE. The DNA for the CDR3 is TGTGCCAGCAGCGTAGCTGGACCGCCCTCGGTGTTCTTC. This codes for CASSVAGPPSVFF.

The sample holds a few counts of this clonotype. The chain couples TRBV6-5 to TRBJ2-3; D might be TRBD2 (6 bases). V was clipped by 6 bases and J by 9 bases, with 10 bases between them. Germline values: CDR1 MNHEY, CDR2 SVGAGI. CDR3 length: 11 residues. In nucleotides, the CDR3 is TGTGCCAGCAGACTAGCTAGAACGCAGTATTTT. Protein product: CASRLARTQYF.

This clonotype has only a few counts. V is TRBV19 and J is TRBJ2-7; TRBD1 might be the D (6 bases). The V end lost 9 bases, the J end lost 8 bases, and 14 bases lay between the germline ends. The CDR3 covers 11 residues. Germline assignment: CDR1 LNHDA and CDR2 SQIVND (reference sequence). The CDR3 protein is CASGAGDKQYF. The CDR3 DNA is TGTGCCAGCGGGGCAGGGGACAAGCAGTACTTC.

This clonotype was detected ten times or more. The CDR3 loop is CASSRIQDENTEAFF. The CDR3 DNA reads TGTGCCAGCTCACGCATACAGGATGAGAACACTGAAGCTTTCTTT. V and J are TRBV18 and TRBJ1-1; TRBD1 is a possible D gene (5 bases). This CDR3 is built from 15 residues. Per the germline V gene, CDR1 is KGHSH and CDR2 is LQKENI. V was pared by 4 bases and J by 1 base, with 13 bases between.

The chain recombines TRBV5-1 with TRBJ2-5; D gene uncertain. Germline V CDR1 and CDR2: SGHRS, YFSETQ. The CDR3 consists of 11 residues. The ends were cut back, 7 bases at V and 3 bases at J, with 7 bases in the middle. The CDR3 loop reads CASREEETQYF. The CDR3 bases are TGCGCCAGCCGAGAGGAAGAGACCCAGTACTTC.

The V gene is TRBV5-1, the J gene TRBJ2-5; TRBD2 aligns across 10 bases. This CDR3 contains 16 residues. The germline CDR1 and CDR2 sequences are SGHRS and YFSETQ. V shed 0 bases, J shed 2 bases, and the junction held 4 bases outside the gene matches. In DNA, the CDR3 is TGCGCCAGCAGCTTGGGGAATAGCGGGGGGCAAGAGACCCAGTACTTC. Protein product: CASSLGNSGGQETQYF. The entire variable domain, with the rest obtained from reference TRBV5-1 and TRBJ2-5, is as follows: KAGVTQTPRYLIKTRGQQVTLSCSPISGHRSVSWYQQTPGQGLQFLFEYFSETQRNKGNFPGRFSGRQFSNSRSEMNVSTLELGDSALYLCASSLGNSGGQETQYFGPGTRLLVL.

The chain is built from TRBV6-2 or TRBV6-3 and TRBJ2-1, with 8 bases that match TRBD2. There are 15 residues in the CDR3. CDR1 is MNHEY, CDR2 SVGEGT, per germline. V lost 6 bases and J lost 1; bases outside the gene matches: 5. Here the CDR3 reads CASRRAGGSYNEQFF. The CDR3 nucleotides read TGTGCCAGCAGGCGGGCGGGGGGTTCCTACAATGAGCAGTTCTTC.

This clonotype was seen a handful of times. V usage is TRBV5-5 and J usage is TRBJ2-5; D is unclear. The CDR3 runs to 15 residues. The germline CDR1 and CDR2 sequences are SGHKS and YYEKEE (reference sequence). Deletions cut 6 bases from V and 4 bases from J, with 19 bases between. Written as DNA, the CDR3 is TGTGCCAGCACCTTTCCTCCTGGGCCCACAGAGACCCAGTACTTC. It codes for CASTFPPGPTETQYF.

The chain recombines TRBV7-2 with TRBJ1-1, with 7 bases identical to TRBD1. V shed 4 bases and J 10 bases; nucleotides not matched to a gene: 15. Per the germline V gene, CDR1 is SGHTA and CDR2 is FQGNSA. The length of the CDR3 is 15 residues. The DNA for the CDR3 is TGTGCCAGCAGCTCCTACCGACCCGACAGGGTAACAGCTTTCTTT. It specifies CASSSYRPDRVTAFF.

The CDR3 protein is CASRTPGTGYGYTF. Written as DNA, the CDR3 is TGTGCCAGCAGAACCCCCGGGACAGGGTATGGCTACACCTTC. The chain couples TRBV5-6 to TRBJ1-2, with 9 bases that match TRBD1. Germline CDR1 is SGHDT and CDR2 is YYEEEE. V lost 5 bases to trimming and J lost 5 bases; unmatched junction nucleotides: 7. The CDR3 loop spans 14 amino acids. Filled out from reference TRBV5-6 and TRBJ1-2, the complete variable domain reads DAGVTQSPTHLIKTRGQQVTLRCSPKSGHDTVSWYQQALGQGPQFIFQYYEEEERQRGNFPDRFSGHQFPNYSSELNVNALLLGDSALYLCASRTPGTGYGYTFGSGTRLTVV.

This clonotype was seen a handful of times. The chain couples TRBV5-1 to TRBJ2-7; no clear D. Germline lookup yields CDR1 SGHRS and CDR2 YFSETQ. This CDR3 comprises 13 residues. Trimming took 3 bases from V and 3 from J, leaving 10 bases between them. CDR3 coding DNA: TGCGCCAGCAGCTGGCTGGTGAACTACGAGCAGTACTTC. Translating it yields CASSWLVNYEQYF.

This clonotype was detected only a few times. The chain uses TRBV30 and TRBJ2-3, with TRBD2 matching 10 bases. The CDR3 runs 13 residues. Germline CDR1 reads GTSNPN; CDR2 reads SVGIG (reference sequence). Trimming removed 6 bases from V and 3 bases from J; junction bases left unmatched: 3. The CDR3 loop reads CACKTSGTDTQYF. CDR3 DNA sequence: TGTGCCTGCAAGACTAGCGGGACAGATACGCAGTATTTT.

The chain recombines TRBV14 with TRBJ1-2; no clear D. V shed 4 bases and J shed 8 bases, with 20 bases lying between them. The germline CDR1 and CDR2 sequences are SGHDN and FVKESK. The CDR3 has 15 residues. The CDR3 sequence is CASSPIEGTAEGYTF. CDR3 coding DNA: TGTGCCAGCAGCCCTATCGAGGGAACGGCGGAGGGCTACACCTTC.

V is TRBV7-9 and J is TRBJ2-5; perhaps TRBD1 as D (5 bases). V dropped 2 bases and J dropped 5 bases, with 12 bases sitting between them. Germline V CDR1 and CDR2: SEHNR, FQNEAQ (reference sequence). The CDR3 is made up of 14 amino acids. The CDR3 reads CASSLKGAGETQYF. CDR3 bases: TGTGCCAGCAGCTTAAAAGGGGCTGGGGAGACCCAGTACTTC. Drawing the rest from reference TRBV7-9 and TRBJ2-5, the complete variable domain is DTGVSQNPRHKITKRGQNVTFRCDPISEHNRLYWYRQTLGQGPEFLTYFQNEAQLEKSRLLSDRFSAERPKGSFSTLEIQRTEQGDSAMYLCASSLKGAGETQYFGPGTRLLVL.

This clonotype came up a few times. The J gene is TRBJ2-2, the V gene TRBV18; TRBD1 matches at 7 bases. In germline, CDR1 is KGHSH, CDR2 LQKENI. The ends lost 2 bases at V and 5 bases at J; junction bases unmatched: 5. CDR3 size: 15 residues. The CDR3 nucleotides are TGTGCCAGCTCACCAACGGGACAGTTAACCGGGGAGCTGTTTTTT. This translates into CASSPTGQLTGELFF.

This clonotype came up a few times. The V call is TRBV7-2, the J call TRBJ2-1, with 7 nucleotides matching TRBD1. Germline CDR1 SGHTA, CDR2 FQGNSA. The CDR3 totals 13 residues. Trimming removed 2 bases from V and 12 bases from J; junction bases left unmatched: 7. CDR3 sequence: CASSLLTGQGQFF. The DNA for the CDR3 is TGTGCCAGCAGCTTACTGACAGGGCAAGGGCAGTTCTTC.

The genes are TRBV5-1 and TRBJ2-1; D call uncertain. The CDR3 is made up of 13 amino acids. Germline V gene sequence: CDR1 SGHRS, CDR2 YFSETQ. Trimming shortened V by 2 bases and J by 0 bases, and 3 bases separated the two germline ends. The CDR3 reads CASSFGSYNEQFF. Here the CDR3 DNA reads TGCGCCAGCAGCTTCGGCTCCTACAATGAGCAGTTCTTC.

This clonotype was seen a few times. This chain joins TRBV6-5 and TRBJ2-7; 8 bases are a match to TRBD1. Trimming removed 5 bases from V and 2 bases from J; junction bases left unmatched: 8. The germline gives CDR1 MNHEY, CDR2 SVGAGI. The CDR3 is 15 amino acids. CDR3 in amino acids: CASSPSGTGTYEQYF. CDR3 bases: TGTGCCAGCAGTCCCTCAGGGACAGGAACCTACGAGCAGTACTTC.

This clonotype was observed a few times. J is TRBJ2-5 and V is TRBV18, with D maybe TRBD1 (6 bases). Trimming took 2 bases from V and 3 from J, leaving 10 bases between them. CDR3 length equals 14 residues. Germline CDR1 reads KGHSH; CDR2 reads LQKENI. The DNA of the CDR3 is TGTGCCAGCTCACCATTCGCAGGGGAAGAGACCCAGTACTTC. Protein product: CASSPFAGEETQYF.

This clonotype has a count of ten or more. The chain recombines TRBV7-9 with TRBJ1-2, with D maybe TRBD1 (5 bases). CDR1 is SEHNR and CDR2 is FQNEAQ in the germline V gene (reference sequence). This CDR3 has 15 amino acids. Trimming shortened V by 1 base and J by 6 bases, and 15 bases separated the two germline ends. This CDR3 is CASSLGGGTDNGYTF. DNA for the CDR3: TGTGCCAGCAGCTTAGGGGGCGGAACAGACAATGGCTACACCTTC.

V usage is TRBV20-1 and J usage is TRBJ2-5, with 12 bases fitting TRBD2. With V trimmed by 3 bases and J by 5 bases, 4 bases remained unmatched. Germline V gives CDR1 DFQATT, CDR2 SNEGSKA (reference sequence). The CDR3 extends over 14 amino acids. The CDR3 reads CSASGTSGRETQYF. The CDR3 DNA sequence: TGCAGTGCTAGCGGCACTAGCGGGAGGGAGACCCAGTACTTC.

The chain couples TRBV12-3 or TRBV12-4 to TRBJ2-7; 7 positions agree with TRBD2. This CDR3 region has 12 residues. V lost 8 bases to trimming and J lost 3 bases; unmatched junction nucleotides: 4. CDR3 DNA: TGTGCCAGCCGTCGGGGGGACTACGAGCAGTACTTC. It codes for CASRRGDYEQYF.

This clonotype appeared a few times. This chain links TRBV4-2 with TRBJ2-7; D unclear. The V end was cut by 4 bases, the J end by 3 bases, with 10 bases between. CDR1 is LGHNA and CDR2 is YNFKEQ in the germline V gene. CDR3 length: 13 amino acids. CDR3 sequence (DNA): TGTGCCAGCAGCCCGTTGGCGCGCTACGAGCAGTACTTC. This translates into CASSPLARYEQYF.

This clonotype was detected many times. The rearrangement links TRBV5-1 to TRBJ2-2; D possibly corresponds to TRBD2 (7 bases). Germline V gene lookup returns CDR1 SGHRS and CDR2 YFSETQ. V gave up 5 bases and J gave up 2 bases, with 13 bases separating them. CDR3 length equals 15 residues. CDR3 residues: CASRPGGVNTGELFF. Written as DNA, the CDR3 is TGCGCCAGCAGACCGGGGGGCGTAAACACCGGGGAGCTGTTTTTT.

This sequence joins TRBV4-2 and TRBJ1-6; TRBD1 matches at 8 bases. Germline loops: CDR1 LGHNA, CDR2 YNFKEQ. V trimming: 0 bases; J trimming: 0 bases; junction bases outside the gene matches: 13. The CDR3 consists of 21 residues. The CDR3 nucleotides read TGTGCCAGCAGCCAAGAAGCAAGGACAGGGAGGGAGAGCTCCTATAATTCACCCCTCCACTTT. Its protein product is CASSQEARTGRESSYNSPLHF.

The chain uses TRBV3-1 and TRBJ2-7, with 11 bases lining up with TRBD1. The V gene's germline CDR1 is LGHDT and CDR2 YNNKEL (reference sequence). The V gene end was trimmed by 4 bases and the J gene end by 5 bases; junction bases not matched to a gene: 4. CDR3 size: 14 residues. The DNA for the CDR3 is TGTGCCAGCAGCCCACGGACAGGGGGCGACGAGCAGTACTTC. Protein product: CASSPRTGGDEQYF.

The sample holds a few counts of this clonotype. The V and J genes are TRBV7-6 and TRBJ2-3, with D maybe TRBD2 (6 bases). The CDR3 runs to 13 residues. V lost 0 bases, J lost 7 bases, and 8 bases lay in between. Germline CDR1 SGHVS, CDR2 FNYEAQ. CDR3 loop: CASSLARENTQYF. The CDR3, as DNA: TGTGCCAGCAGCTTAGCCCGGGAGAATACGCAGTATTTT.

This clonotype was seen more than once but under ten times. In DNA, the CDR3 is TGTGCCAGCAGCTTACTAAACACAGATACGCAGTATTTT. It translates to CASSLLNTDTQYF. The chain has TRBV7-3 and TRBJ2-3; no clear D. CDR1 and CDR2 from the germline V gene are SGHTA and FQGTGA. This CDR3 is 13 amino acids long. Trimming pared 2 bases from V and 2 bases from J, leaving 5 bases between. Combining the CDR3 with reference TRBV7-3 and TRBJ2-3 gives the whole variable domain GAGVSQTPSNKVTEKGKYVELRCDPISGHTALYWYRQSLGQGPEFLIYFQGTGAADDSGLPNDRFFAVRPEGSVSTLKIQRTERGDSAVYLCASSLLNTDTQYFGPGTRLTVL.

In its sample, this clonotype was seen a few times. The chain joins TRBV7-2 to TRBJ2-3, with unresolved D. Germline CDR1 SGHTA, CDR2 FQGNSA. V lost 5 bases, J lost 0 bases, and 12 bases lay in between. CDR3 length equals 15 residues. The chain's CDR3 is CASSPGRTSTDTQYF. The CDR3 DNA is TGTGCCAGCAGCCCAGGACGAACTAGCACAGATACGCAGTATTTT.

The J gene is TRBJ1-1, the V gene TRBV7-9; no reliable D call. CDR1 and CDR2 (germline): SEHNR, FQNEAQ (reference sequence). The CDR3 sequence is 14 residues long. Trimming cost V 7 bases and J 0 bases, with 12 bases left between them. The CDR3: CASTPQSMNTEAFF. Here the CDR3 DNA reads TGTGCCAGCACCCCCCAAAGTATGAACACTGAAGCTTTCTTT.